This T cell receptor (beta chain) was identified in a study of shared clonotypes between healthy human individuals. Study overall: There were three CD4 naive, three CD4 memory, two CD8 naive and one CD8 memory plates per donor.

This clone was seen once. Per the original methods: ImmunoSEQ junction-only sequences lacked quality scores, so their filtering differed. TCRdb's copy holds only in-frame clones and misses some; the assay was immunoSEQ multiplex PCR. Clone size and the V and J calls come from that table; the DNA yielded D and trimming. This table holds about 2.1 million clones, about 92% found once. Terminally differentiated effector memory CD45RA+ cells were excluded by CCR7 positive selection of CD45RO-negative cells. Germline CDR1 is MNHNY and CDR2 is SVGAGI (reference sequence). The CDR3 is 15 amino acids. J was trimmed by 3 bases and V by 6 bases; bases with no gene match: 4.

Specimen: naive CD8+ T cells from PBMCs. The sequence was collected from a man aged 18 to 30 in good health. Some clones in this sample may be carry-over from other donors' samples. The chain joins TRBV6-6 to TRBJ2-3, with 12 bases matching TRBD2. CDR3 coding DNA: TGTGCCAGCAGCCTTACTAGCGGGGGGACAGATACGCAGTATTTT. Translating it yields CASSLTSGGTDTQYF.